Ten or more counts support the clone carrying this T cell receptor beta chain. V was shortened by 3 bases and J by 1 base, with 16 bases between the two germline ends. The CDR3 has 16 residues. Stable Graves' hyperthyroidism denoted no ophthalmopathy progression over 18 months. The record originates from a study of T cells in Graves' hyperthyroidism and ophthalmopathy. About the study: Peripheral blood sampling occurred at initial diagnosis, before any treatment.

It was RNA transcripts that yielded the amplified TCR beta CDR3 regions. When the TCR CDR3 underwent first-round RT-PCR, the HTBI primer set was used. TCRdb re-called the multiplex PCR reads with MiXCR, one entry per CDR3 protein. The sample has hundreds of thousands of distinct CDR3 sequences; about 15% are singletons. This clonotype originated in a woman between 18 and 29 years old with Graves' hyperthyroidism. The chain uses TRBV12-3 or TRBV12-4 and TRBJ2-7; the D gene could be TRBD1 or TRBD2 (6 bases each). Material for sequencing was blood. CDR3 DNA: TGTGCCAGCAGTTTTGTGACCGGGGGCCAGTCCTACGAGCAGTACTTC. The encoded protein is CASSFVTGGQSYEQYF.